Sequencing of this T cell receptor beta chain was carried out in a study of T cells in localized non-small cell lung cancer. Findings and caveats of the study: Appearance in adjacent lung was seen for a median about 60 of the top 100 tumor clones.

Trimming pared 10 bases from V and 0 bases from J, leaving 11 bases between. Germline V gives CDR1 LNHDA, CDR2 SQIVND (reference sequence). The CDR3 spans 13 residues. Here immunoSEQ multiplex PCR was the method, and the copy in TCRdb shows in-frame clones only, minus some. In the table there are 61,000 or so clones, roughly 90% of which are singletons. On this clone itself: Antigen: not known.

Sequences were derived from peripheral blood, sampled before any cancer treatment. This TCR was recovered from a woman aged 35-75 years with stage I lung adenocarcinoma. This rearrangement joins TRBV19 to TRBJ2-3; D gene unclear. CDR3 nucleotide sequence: TGTGCCACCCAGGTTACTAGCACAGATACGCAGTATTTT. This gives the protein CATQVTSTDTQYF.